Shown below are 24 T cell receptor beta chains from a single sample sequenced in a study of blood T cell repertoires in COVID-19. Profiling relied on immunoSEQ multiplex PCR, and the TCRdb table lists in-frame clones only, not all of them. The sample has around 100,000 clones, approximately 89% seen once. Sequenced sample: peripheral blood. These receptors were taken from a woman of 80 years or more in a cohort sampled during active COVID-19.

The chain joins TRBV28 to TRBJ2-3; 12 bases align to TRBD2. The J segment lost 0 bases and the V segment lost 2 bases, leaving 3 bases of the junction unmatched. This CDR3 has 17 amino acids. CDR1 and CDR2 from the germline V gene are MDHEN and SYDVKM. As DNA, the CDR3 is TGTGCCAGCAGTTTACTGGGACTAGCGGGTAGCACAGATACGCAGTATTTT. Protein: CASSLLGLAGSTDTQYF.

The V and J genes are TRBV7-9 and TRBJ2-2, with 7 bases matching TRBD2. V gave up 1 base and J gave up 5 bases; unmatched junction bases: 4. Germline V gene lookup returns CDR1 SEHNR and CDR2 FQNEAQ (reference sequence). The CDR3 has 15 amino acids. The CDR3 reads CASSLGSSGTGELFF. For the CDR3, the DNA is TGTGCCAGCAGCTTAGGGTCTAGCGGAACCGGGGAGCTGTTTTTT.

This chain joins TRBV6-5 and TRBJ1-4, with TRBD1 matching 9 bases. The J segment lost 7 bases and the V segment lost 6 bases, leaving 6 bases of the junction unmatched. The CDR3 length is 14 residues. Germline-derived CDR1 and CDR2 are MNHEY and SVGAGI. CDR3 bases: TGTGCCAGCAGCTCGACAGGGGGGATTGAAAAACTGTTTTTT. It translates to CASSSTGGIEKLFF.

This clone was seen more than once but under ten times. V gene TRBV5-8 combines with J gene TRBJ1-1, with D perhaps TRBD1 (5 bases). The CDR3 loop spans 15 amino acids. CDR1 is SGHTS and CDR2 is YDEGEE in the germline V gene. V lost 2 bases, J lost 6 bases, and 17 bases lay in between. CDR3 nucleotide sequence: TGTGCCAGCAGCTTTAGGGGCAGGAAGTATCCTGAAGCTTTCTTT. Translation gives CASSFRGRKYPEAFF.

V usage is TRBV30 and J usage is TRBJ2-5; D is unresolved. CDR1 and CDR2 (germline): GTSNPN, SVGIG (reference sequence). This CDR3 is built from 13 residues. V shed 6 bases and J shed 2 bases, with 13 bases lying between them. The CDR3 here is CACSAGLQETQYF. DNA of the CDR3: TGTGCCTGCTCGGCAGGCCTGCAAGAGACCCAGTACTTC.

V is TRBV29-1 and J is TRBJ2-7; tentative D call: TRBD2 (5 bases). V gave up 6 bases and J gave up 0 bases, with 18 bases separating them. This CDR3 is built from 15 residues. CDR1 is SQVTM and CDR2 is ANQGSEA in the germline V gene. CDR3: CSVPSERGISYEQYF. The DNA for the CDR3 is TGCAGCGTGCCCAGCGAGAGAGGGATCTCCTACGAGCAGTACTTC.

This clone was recorded only once. The gene calls are TRBV5-1 and TRBJ1-1; no definite D call. Trimming took 0 bases from V and 0 from J, leaving 6 bases between them. This CDR3 region has 14 residues. Germline V gives CDR1 SGHRS, CDR2 YFSETQ. This CDR3 is CASSLDLLNTEAFF. The CDR3 bases are TGCGCCAGCAGCTTGGACCTATTGAACACTGAAGCTTTCTTT.

The V and J genes are TRBV24-1 and TRBJ2-1; TRBD2 agrees at 15 bases. This CDR3 comprises 18 residues. V was pared by 4 bases and J by 1 base, with 4 bases of the junction left unmatched. Germline-derived CDR1 and CDR2 are KGHDR and SFDVKD. In DNA, the CDR3 is TGTGCCACCAGTGACTTGGGACTAGCGGGAGGATCCTACAATGAGCAGTTCTTC. Translation gives CATSDLGLAGGSYNEQFF.

J is TRBJ2-3 and V is TRBV3-1 (or the pseudogene TRBV3-2); D is perhaps TRBD1 (5 bases). From germline, CDR1 is LGHDT and CDR2 YNNKEL (reference sequence). The ends were cut back, 0 bases at V and 3 bases at J, with 13 bases in the middle. CDR3 length equals 16 residues. The CDR3 is CASSQDRRGGTDTQYF. The CDR3 region has the DNA TGTGCCAGCAGCCAAGATCGAAGGGGTGGTACAGATACGCAGTATTTT.

V and J are TRBV18 and TRBJ2-5; D might be TRBD1 (5 bases). The germline gives CDR1 KGHSH, CDR2 LQKENI. The V and J ends lost 3 bases and 4 bases respectively, with 21 bases between them. CDR3 length: 17 residues. CDR3 sequence reads: CASSPVKTVALRETQYF. Written as DNA, the CDR3 is TGTGCCAGCTCACCCGTTAAGACAGTCGCCCTGCGAGAGACCCAGTACTTC.

There are a few counts of this clone. The V and J genes are TRBV7-9 and TRBJ2-7, with D maybe TRBD1 (6 bases). The length of the CDR3 is 16 residues. The ends were cut back, 4 bases at V and 1 base at J, with 17 bases in the middle. Germline-derived CDR1 and CDR2 are SEHNR and FQNEAQ (reference sequence). CDR3 amino acids: CASSSNPGQRSYEQYF. The CDR3 bases are TGTGCCAGCAGCTCAAACCCTGGACAGAGATCCTACGAGCAGTACTTC.

The chain recombines TRBV29-1 with TRBJ2-3; a weak D match, TRBD2 (5 bases). Germline assignment: CDR1 SQVTM and CDR2 ANQGSEA. The V end lost 5 bases, the J end lost 4 bases, and 13 bases lay between the germline ends. The CDR3 runs 13 residues. The CDR3 DNA reads as TGCAGCGTTTTTCCAATGGGAGCAGATACGCAGTATTTT. Translation gives CSVFPMGADTQYF.

The chain is built from TRBV6-5 and TRBJ1-5; 9 positions match TRBD1. This CDR3 has 16 amino acids. Germline CDR1 MNHEY, CDR2 SVGAGI. The trim removed 0 bases at V and 6 bases at J, leaving 6 bases unmatched. CDR3 bases: TGTGCCAGCAGTTACTCGATGACAGGGGGTGGTCAGCCCCAGCATTTT. Amino acid sequence: CASSYSMTGGGQPQHF.

The chain has TRBV12-3 or TRBV12-4 and TRBJ2-7; a possible D gene is TRBD2 (5 bases). The CDR3 covers 13 residues. Trimming shortened V by 6 bases and J by 2 bases, and 11 bases separated the two germline ends. The CDR3 nucleotides are TGTGCCAGCAGCCTCGGGCGGGCCTACGAGCAGTACTTC. It yields the protein CASSLGRAYEQYF.

J is TRBJ1-5 and V is TRBV19; 7 positions agree with TRBD1. V shed 7 bases, J shed 11 bases, and the junction held 11 bases outside the gene matches. The germline V gene has CDR1 LNHDA and CDR2 SQIVND (reference sequence). This CDR3 is built from 13 residues. The CDR3 DNA sequence: TGTGCCAGTACTCAAATAGGGACAGCCGCCCAGCATTTT. This codes for CASTQIGTAAQHF.

The gene calls are TRBV9 and TRBJ2-1, with TRBD2 matching 11 bases. V was clipped by 2 bases and J by 7 bases; unmatched bases: 5. The CDR3 covers 15 residues. The germline V gene has CDR1 SGDLS and CDR2 YYNGEE. This CDR3 is CASSVLAGGWNEQFF. The CDR3 region has the DNA TGTGCCAGCAGCGTTCTAGCGGGGGGTTGGAATGAGCAGTTCTTC.

The chain links TRBV19 to TRBJ2-3; 10 positions agree with TRBD1. Trimming took 6 bases from V and 3 from J; bases not matched to a gene: 9. The CDR3 consists of 16 residues. Germline V lookup: CDR1 LNHDA, CDR2 SQIVND (reference sequence). DNA of the CDR3: TGTGCCAGTAGCCCTACCCCGGGACAGGGGACAGATACGCAGTATTTT. Its protein is CASSPTPGQGTDTQYF. Drawing the rest from reference TRBV19 and TRBJ2-3, the complete variable domain is DGGITQSPKYLFRKEGQNVTLSCEQNLNHDAMYWYRQDPGQGLRLIYYSQIVNDFQKGDIAEGYSVSREKKESFPLTVTSAQKNPTAFYLCASSPTPGQGTDTQYFGPGTRLTVL.

This clone occurred many times. The chain joins TRBV5-4 to TRBJ1-5; TRBD1 agrees at 8 bases. J lost 2 bases, V lost 9 bases, and 7 bases had no gene match. This CDR3 comprises 14 residues. Germline values: CDR1 SGHNT, CDR2 YYREEE (reference sequence). The CDR3 bases are TGTGCCACCTTCCAACAGGGGGGCAATCAGCCCCAGCATTTT. Its translation: CATFQQGGNQPQHF.

This clone has only one observation. The chain has TRBV3-1 (or the pseudogene TRBV3-2) and TRBJ2-3, with TRBD2 matching over 15 bases. V lost 6 bases, J lost 1 base, and 8 bases stayed unmatched. The CDR3 spans 18 residues. The V gene's germline CDR1 is LGHDT and CDR2 YNNKEL (reference sequence). CDR3 sequence reads: CASRAGTSGRRGTDTQYF. CDR3 bases: TGTGCCAGCAGAGCCGGGACTAGCGGGAGGCGGGGCACAGATACGCAGTATTTT.

The V and J genes are TRBV2 and TRBJ2-4; D perhaps matches TRBD2 (5 bases). The CDR3 extends over 14 amino acids. The V gene's germline CDR1 is SNHLY and CDR2 FYNNEI. Trimming took 7 bases from V and 0 from J, leaving 10 bases between them. CDR3 nucleotide sequence: TGTGCCAGCACTGCGGGCCAAGCCAAAAACATTCAGTACTTC. Protein: CASTAGQAKNIQYF.

CDR3 nucleotides: TGCAGTGCTAGTAGTGTCGAAAGGGGCGCCTACAATGAGCAGTTCTTC. Amino acid sequence: CSASSVERGAYNEQFF. The chain carries TRBV20-1 and TRBJ2-1; possible D gene TRBD1, 5 bases. Germline assignment: CDR1 DFQATT and CDR2 SNEGSKA (reference sequence). The CDR3 runs 16 residues. Trimming took 3 bases from V and 2 from J, leaving 17 bases between them.

The chain employs TRBV28 and TRBJ1-6; TRBD1 agrees at 8 bases. The junction had 3 bases not matched to a gene; V was cut back by 8 bases and J by 9 bases. The germline V gene has CDR1 MDHEN and CDR2 SYDVKM. This CDR3 is built from 12 residues. CDR3 in amino acids: CASRGQGSPLHF. CDR3 DNA sequence: TGTGCCAGCCGTGGACAGGGTTCACCCCTCCACTTT.

This chain connects TRBV29-1 to TRBJ2-2; D may be TRBD2 (5 bases). The length of the CDR3 is 14 residues. Germline V gene data show CDR1 as SQVTM and CDR2 as ANQGSEA. V gave up 1 base and J gave up 1 base, with 7 bases separating them. The CDR3 loop reads CSVEVGLNTGELFF. The CDR3 nucleotides are TGCAGCGTTGAAGTCGGACTGAACACCGGGGAGCTGTTTTTT.

This clone was seen once. The chain combines TRBV7-6 with TRBJ2-3; tentative D call: TRBD2 (5 bases). This CDR3 region has 15 residues. The germline V gene has CDR1 SGHVS and CDR2 FNYEAQ. V lost 1 base and J 4 bases, leaving 12 bases between the germline ends. The CDR3 sequence is CASSLVAGGADTQYF. The CDR3 DNA reads TGTGCCAGCAGCTTAGTGGCGGGTGGAGCAGATACGCAGTATTTT.